These 2 T cell receptor beta chains were sequenced from one sample in a study of T cells in Graves' hyperthyroidism and ophthalmopathy. The investigators amplified TCR beta CDR3 regions from RNA transcripts. HTBI primers drove first-round RT-PCR of the TCR CDR3. TCRdb re-called the multiplex PCR reads with MiXCR, one entry per CDR3 protein. The sample consists of about 420,000 distinct CDR3 sequences, roughly 13% of them appearing once. Sequenced: blood. The receptors were gathered from a woman between 18 and 30 years old with Graves' hyperthyroidism.

This clonotype came up many times. This chain joins TRBV11-2 and TRBJ1-1; D is ambiguous. The V gene's germline CDR1 is SGHAT and CDR2 FQNNGV. The V gene lost 8 bases and the J gene lost 1 base, with 8 bases spanning the gap. This CDR3 has 12 amino acids. In nucleotides, the CDR3 is TGTGCCAGCCGAGCGGCGAACACTGAAGCTTTCTTT. Translating it yields CASRAANTEAFF.

V is TRBV9 and J is TRBJ2-1; TRBD1 matches at 7 bases. The CDR3 covers 13 residues. Germline V gene lookup returns CDR1 SGDLS and CDR2 YYNGEE. The J segment lost 5 bases and the V segment lost 5 bases, leaving 4 bases of the junction unmatched. CDR3: CASRDTGDNEQFF. The CDR3 DNA reads TGTGCCAGCAGGGATACAGGGGACAATGAGCAGTTCTTC. Combining the CDR3 with reference TRBV9 and TRBJ2-1 gives the whole variable domain DSGVTQTPKHLITATGQRVTLRCSPRSGDLSVYWYQQSLDQGLQFLIQYYNGEERAKGNILERFSAQQFPDLHSELNLSSLELGDSALYFCASRDTGDNEQFFGPGTRLTVL.